The 18 T cell receptor beta chains in this list originate from one sample, sequenced in a study of T cell repertoires in cytomegalovirus infection. TCRdb called the reads again in MiXCR, with one record for every CDR3 protein. The sample has 80,000 to 90,000 distinct CDR3 sequences, more than 40% seen once. These receptors' targets are unknown. Sample: CD8+ T cells from cultured PBMCs, taken from culture after CMV antigen stimulation. The receptor set was obtained from a human donor in good health (CMV status not recorded). Some clones in this sample may be carry-over from other donors' samples.

The genes are TRBV29-1 and TRBJ2-7, with 9 bases lining up with TRBD1. The germline V gene encodes CDR1 SQVTM and CDR2 ANQGSEA. Trimming took 3 bases from V and 3 from J; bases not matched to a gene: 3. This CDR3 is built from 13 residues. CDR3 protein: CSVEATGGYEQYF. The CDR3, as DNA: TGCAGCGTTGAGGCGACAGGGGGCTACGAGCAGTACTTC.

The rearrangement uses TRBV27 and TRBJ2-5, with D tentatively TRBD2 (7 bases). Looked up from germline, CDR1 is MNHEY and CDR2 is SMNVEV (reference sequence). Trimming removed 2 bases at V and 5 bases at J, with 18 bases between. There are 16 residues in the CDR3. CDR3 protein: CASSLAWGGAVETQYF. The DNA of the CDR3 is TGTGCCAGCAGTTTAGCATGGGGGGGGGCTGTGGAGACCCAGTACTTC.

The gene calls are TRBV28 and TRBJ2-5; TRBD1 matches at 7 bases. This CDR3 region has 19 residues. The germline CDR1 and CDR2 sequences are MDHEN and SYDVKM. V gave up 5 bases and J gave up 1 base; unmatched junction bases: 19. The CDR3 region has the DNA TGTGCCAGCAGTCCATTCGACAGGGCCCGGGGTGGCGTCCAAGAGACCCAGTACTTC. Encoded protein: CASSPFDRARGGVQETQYF.

In its sample, this clonotype was seen once. The chain recombines TRBV7-8 with TRBJ1-5; D uncertain. Germline loops: CDR1 SGHVS, CDR2 FQNEAQ. The CDR3 sequence is 17 residues long. V shed 0 bases and J shed 5 bases, with 17 bases lying between them. The CDR3 loop reads CASSLASWSAIYQPQHF. CDR3 nucleotides: TGTGCCAGCAGCTTAGCGAGTTGGTCGGCTATTTATCAGCCCCAGCATTTT.

This clonotype was counted a few times. V is TRBV7-2 and J is TRBJ2-7; tentative D call: TRBD1 (6 bases). Trimming removed 3 bases from V and 5 bases from J, with 11 bases in between. The CDR3 extends over 13 amino acids. Germline-derived CDR1 and CDR2 are SGHTA and FQGNSA. The CDR3 sequence: CASSFIQGDEQYF. DNA for the CDR3: TGTGCCAGCAGCTTCATACAGGGTGACGAGCAGTACTTC.

This sequence joins TRBV12-3 or TRBV12-4 and TRBJ2-7; 10 nucleotides agree with TRBD1. This CDR3 contains 15 residues. Trimming took 5 bases from V and 3 from J; bases not matched to a gene: 7. CDR3 DNA sequence: TGTGCCAGCAGTCCAGACAGGGGGCCTTTCTACGAGCAGTACTTC. As protein: CASSPDRGPFYEQYF.

This clonotype was counted a few times. The chain is built from TRBV10-3 and TRBJ1-2; TRBD1 matches at 8 bases. The CDR3 length is 11 residues. V shed 6 bases and J 8 bases; nucleotides not matched to a gene: 2. Germline V gives CDR1 ENHRY, CDR2 SYGVKD. The CDR3 coding sequence is TGTGCCATCAGCCCAGGGGGCGGCTACACCTTC. It codes for CAISPGGGYTF.

J is TRBJ1-5 and V is TRBV6-5, with D uncertain. There are 14 residues in the CDR3. Germline CDR1 reads MNHEY; CDR2 reads SVGAGI. Trimming cost V 3 bases and J 5 bases, with 11 bases left between them. The CDR3 region is CASSYGEWDQPQHF. As DNA, the CDR3 is TGTGCCAGCAGTTATGGGGAGTGGGATCAGCCCCAGCATTTT.

V gene TRBV12-5 combines with J gene TRBJ2-2, with a weak D call TRBD2 (6 bases). The CDR3 loop spans 19 amino acids. The V gene lost 0 bases and the J gene lost 0 bases, with 17 bases spanning the gap. Per the germline V gene, CDR1 is LGHNT and CDR2 is FRNRAP. The CDR3 coding sequence is TGTGCTAGTGGTTTGGTAATACTTACGACTAGAACGAACACCGGGGAGCTGTTTTTT. Residues: CASGLVILTTRTNTGELFF.

There are many counts of this clonotype. The chain is built from TRBV29-1 and TRBJ2-1; D not certain. V lost 4 bases to trimming and J lost 8 bases, with 15 bases between them. Germline V gene sequence: CDR1 SQVTM, CDR2 ANQGSEA. The length of the CDR3 is 13 residues. In DNA, the CDR3 is TGCAGCGTTGGTGGTTGGGATTTCGATGAGCAGTTCTTC. Amino acid sequence: CSVGGWDFDEQFF.

The chain recombines TRBV7-9 with TRBJ2-7, with 7 bases fitting TRBD1. The V gene's germline CDR1 is SEHNR and CDR2 FQNEAQ (reference sequence). The ends lost 3 bases at V and 6 bases at J; junction bases unmatched: 8. This CDR3 comprises 14 residues. CDR3 amino acids: CASSFIGQASEQYF. The CDR3 coding sequence is TGTGCCAGCAGCTTTATAGGACAGGCATCCGAGCAGTACTTC.

V and J are TRBV12-3 or TRBV12-4 and TRBJ2-7, with D hard to call. V lost 7 bases to trimming and J lost 4 bases, with 14 bases between them. The CDR3 extends over 13 amino acids. The DNA of the CDR3 is TGTGCCAGCACCCCCGCACCCCGATACGAGCAGTACTTC. Translated, it gives CASTPAPRYEQYF.

This clonotype was picked up many times. The chain recombines TRBV18 with TRBJ1-2; 10 positions match TRBD1. CDR1 and CDR2 (germline): KGHSH, LQKENI. V shed 3 bases, J shed 8 bases, and the junction held 6 bases outside the gene matches. This CDR3 spans 14 amino acids. As DNA, the CDR3 is TGTGCCAGCTCACCGGGACAGGGGCACCGGGGCTACACCTTC. Protein sequence: CASSPGQGHRGYTF.

The rearrangement joins TRBV7-2 to TRBJ1-2; 7 bases are a match to TRBD1. This CDR3 region has 14 residues. From germline, CDR1 is SGHTA and CDR2 FQGNSA. V trimming: 5 bases; J trimming: 4 bases; junction bases outside the gene matches: 7. The CDR3 nucleotides read TGTGCCAGCAGCCCGGCCGGACAGGCCTATGGCTACACCTTC. It encodes CASSPAGQAYGYTF.

This chain's CDR3 is CASSIPGLVNTEAFF. The CDR3 coding sequence is TGTGCCAGTAGTATACCAGGGCTGGTGAACACTGAAGCTTTCTTT. V usage is TRBV19 and J usage is TRBJ1-1; a possible D gene is TRBD1 (5 bases). From germline, CDR1 is LNHDA and CDR2 SQIVND (reference sequence). Deletions cut 2 bases from V and 0 bases from J, with 10 bases between. This CDR3 has 15 residues.

This clonotype has only a few counts. The CDR3 bases are TGTGCCAGCAGTAAGTTGGGGGGTGAGCAGTTCTTC. This translates into CASSKLGGEQFF. This sequence joins TRBV6-1 and TRBJ2-1, with D tentatively TRBD2 (6 bases). Germline V gene data show CDR1 as MNHNS and CDR2 as SASEGT. The length of the CDR3 is 12 residues. Trimming pared 5 bases from V and 9 bases from J, leaving 11 bases between.

This clonotype occurred a few times. This chain uses TRBV11-2 with TRBJ1-1; D perhaps matches TRBD1 (6 bases). Trimming removed 4 bases from V and 5 bases from J, with 14 bases in between. Germline V lookup: CDR1 SGHAT, CDR2 FQNNGV. This CDR3 is built from 14 residues. The CDR3 region is CASSSGRGSTEAFF. The CDR3 bases are TGTGCCAGCAGCTCTGGCAGGGGAAGTACTGAAGCTTTCTTT. The full variable domain, in which reference TRBV11-2 and TRBJ1-1 provide the parts outside the CDR3, is EAGVAQSPRYKIIEKRQSVAFWCNPISGHATLYWYQQILGQGPKLLIQFQNNGVVDDSQLPKDRFSAERLKGVDSTLKIQPAKLEDSAVYLCASSSGRGSTEAFFGQGTRLTVV.

About this clonotype: The junction departs from the called germline gene at one end, perhaps through a read error. V gene TRBV27 combines with J gene TRBJ1-1, with a weak D call TRBD1 (6 bases). Germline V gene sequence: CDR1 MNHEY, CDR2 SMNVEV (reference sequence). The CDR3 spans 14 residues. CDR3 sequence (DNA): TGTGCCAGCAGAACCAGGGGTATGAACACTGAAGATTTCTTT. Its protein product is CASRTRGMNTEDFF.